This is a list of T cell receptor beta chains from one sample in a study of Ad26.COV2.S vaccination and SARS-CoV-2 variants. Profiling relied on immunoSEQ multiplex PCR, and the TCRdb table lists in-frame clones only, not all of them. The sample yields around 400,000 clones, roughly 90% seen once. This specimen was peripheral blood, taken in a trial of Ad26.COV2.S vaccine versus placebo. Receptors were obtained from a person between 18 and 65 years old who received the Ad26.COV2.S COVID-19 vaccine or a placebo. Both conserved end residues are part of each CDR3.

TRBV7-9	TRBJ2-6	CASSLNRGWNSGANVLTF
TRBV9	TRBJ1-4	CASSVLGGGLFF
TRBV4-1	TRBJ2-2	CASSLTGTNTGELFF
TRBV5-1	TRBJ2-7	CASSSGTSGTYEQYF
TRBV19	TRBJ1-4	CASRNPGQGGATNEKLFF
TRBV4-3	TRBJ2-2	CASRIQRNTGELFF
TRBV30	TRBJ2-1	CAWTPDGGEQFF
TRBV5-1	TRBJ1-1	CASSLGGRNTEAFF
TRBV6-1	TRBJ2-3	CASSEPRGRGTDTQYF
TRBV9	TRBJ1-6	CASSVSEGGSPLHF
TRBV5-5	TRBJ2-7	CASSYSYEQYF
TRBV11-2	TRBJ2-1	CASSLALLTSGYNEQFF
TRBV30	TRBJ2-2	CAWTRLVGGELFF
TRBV5-1	TRBJ2-3	CASSFRTSGSGADTQYF
TRBV6-5	TRBJ1-5	CASSPWTDNQPQHF
TRBV30	TRBJ1-5	CAWSRGRDQPQHF
TRBV9	TRBJ1-2	CASSPRDRPTMRYTF